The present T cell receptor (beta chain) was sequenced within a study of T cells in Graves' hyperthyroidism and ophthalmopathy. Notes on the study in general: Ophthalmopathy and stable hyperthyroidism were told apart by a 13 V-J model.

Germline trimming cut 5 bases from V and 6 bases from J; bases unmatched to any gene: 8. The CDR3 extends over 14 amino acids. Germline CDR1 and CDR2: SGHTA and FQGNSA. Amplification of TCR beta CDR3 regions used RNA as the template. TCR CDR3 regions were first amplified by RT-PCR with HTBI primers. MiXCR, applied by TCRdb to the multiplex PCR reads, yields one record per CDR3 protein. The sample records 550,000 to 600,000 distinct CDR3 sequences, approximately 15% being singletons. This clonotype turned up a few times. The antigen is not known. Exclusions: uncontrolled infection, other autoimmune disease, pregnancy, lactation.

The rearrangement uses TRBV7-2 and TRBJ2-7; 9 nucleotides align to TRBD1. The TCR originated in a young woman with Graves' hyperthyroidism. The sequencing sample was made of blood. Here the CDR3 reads CASSPGTGKGEQYF. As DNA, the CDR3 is TGTGCCAGCAGCCCCGGGACAGGGAAGGGCGAGCAGTACTTC.